Sequencing of this T cell receptor beta chain was carried out in a study of blood T cell repertoires in COVID-19. Clones were sequenced by immunoSEQ multiplex PCR, and TCRdb holds only the in-frame ones, with some missing. The sample lists about 69,000 clones, around 86% occurring once. The source material was peripheral blood. The clonotype was recovered from a man under 40 with acute or convalescent COVID-19.

In DNA form, the CDR3 reads TGTGCCACCAGTGATTTCAGGGAGGTGGATACGCAGTATTTT. Protein: CATSDFREVDTQYF. The chain joins TRBV24-1 to TRBJ2-3; tentatively, D is TRBD2 (6 bases). The CDR3 loop spans 14 amino acids. With 1 base removed from V and 6 bases from J, the gap between germline ends came to 10 bases. Germline V gene lookup returns CDR1 KGHDR and CDR2 SFDVKD.